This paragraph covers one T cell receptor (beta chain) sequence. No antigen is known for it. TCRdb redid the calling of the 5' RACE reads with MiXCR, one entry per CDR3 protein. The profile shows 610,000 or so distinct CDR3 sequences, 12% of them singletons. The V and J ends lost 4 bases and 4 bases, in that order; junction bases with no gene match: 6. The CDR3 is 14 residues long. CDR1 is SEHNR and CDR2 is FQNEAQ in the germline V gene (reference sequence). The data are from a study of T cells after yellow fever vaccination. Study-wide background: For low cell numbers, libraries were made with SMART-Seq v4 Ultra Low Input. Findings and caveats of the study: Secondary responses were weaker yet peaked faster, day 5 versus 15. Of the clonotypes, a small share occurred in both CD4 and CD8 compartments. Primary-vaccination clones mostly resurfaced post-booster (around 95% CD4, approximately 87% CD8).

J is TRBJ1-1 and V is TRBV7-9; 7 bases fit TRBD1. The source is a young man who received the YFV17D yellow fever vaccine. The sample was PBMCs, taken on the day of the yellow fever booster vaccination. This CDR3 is CASSSQTGFTEAFF. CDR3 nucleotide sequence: TGTGCCAGCAGCTCGCAGACAGGGTTCACTGAAGCTTTCTTT.